The text below deals with one T cell receptor beta chain. What it binds is not known. Libraries were prepared by immunoSEQ multiplex PCR; TCRdb keeps only in-frame clonotypes and omits some of them. The sample records some 130,000 clones, about 80% being singletons. These data originate in a study of a mutant IDH1 vaccine in newly diagnosed glioma. In the study overall: Patients underwent eight vaccinations, which took place in weeks 1, 3, 5, 7, 11, 15, 19 and 23. With temozolomide cycles, or 4-6 weeks after radiotherapy alone, vaccination was started. Radiotherapy, temozolomide, or both had been given previously, and both were given to most. Study observations and caveats: Changes in the top peripheral T cell clonotypes seemingly had no bearing on pseudoprogression.

Documented time point: week 11, during vaccination. Doses comprised 300 ug of mutant IDH1 20-mer peptide each, plus topical imiquimod. Trimming left V 0 bases short and J 0 bases short, with 19 bases between. Germline V gives CDR1 MGHRA, CDR2 YSYEKL. The CDR3 is made up of 19 amino acids. The sequencing used PBMCs, collected from a glioma patient whose treatment included an IDH1 peptide vaccine. The chain employs TRBV4-1 and TRBJ2-3; D is unresolved. This TCR derives from a man between 40 and 49 years old with glioma. The CDR3 protein is CASSQDSPERIVSTDTQYF. CDR3 nucleotide sequence: TGCGCCAGCAGCCAAGATTCACCCGAGCGAATCGTAAGCACAGATACGCAGTATTTT.